Below, 27 T cell receptor beta chains from the same sample are listed, as sequenced in a study of T cells after yellow fever vaccination. MiXCR, applied by TCRdb to the 5' RACE reads, yields one record per CDR3 protein. In the table there are around 200,000 distinct CDR3 sequences, 11% of which are singletons. Sequenced material: CD8+ T cells sorted from PBMCs, taken 15 days after the yellow fever booster vaccination. Source of these receptors: a man younger than 35 who received the YFV17D yellow fever vaccine.

This clonotype showed up just a few times. CDR3 residues: CASSERDTYEQYF. DNA for the CDR3: TGTGCCAGCAGTGAGAGGGACACCTACGAGCAGTACTTC. The chain links TRBV27 to TRBJ2-7; tentatively, D is TRBD1 (6 bases). The V and J ends lost 5 bases and 2 bases respectively, with 10 bases between them. The CDR3 is 13 residues long. CDR1 and CDR2 (germline): MNHEY, SMNVEV (reference sequence).

This clonotype came up a few times. CDR3 in amino acids: CASTGPSSYEQYF. DNA of the CDR3: TGCGCCAGCACAGGACCGAGCTCCTACGAGCAGTACTTC. This rearrangement joins TRBV10-1 to TRBJ2-7; D gene unclear. Trimming took 7 bases from V and 0 from J, leaving 10 bases between them. Germline V gene sequence: CDR1 WNHNN, CDR2 SYGVQD (reference sequence). The CDR3 spans 13 residues.

Worth noting for this clonotype: An end of the junction does not agree with germline; a read error may underlie this. The chain carries TRBV9 and TRBJ2-1; weak D call: TRBD2 (5 bases). The CDR3 consists of 12 residues. Germline CDR1 and CDR2: SGDLS and YYNGEE. The CDR3 loop is CASSFHEGEEFF. In DNA form, the CDR3 reads TGTGCCAGCAGCTTTCATGAGGGTGAGGAGTTCTTC.

This clonotype appeared a few times. The rearrangement joins TRBV28 to TRBJ2-7; no clear D gene. This CDR3 spans 15 amino acids. Germline lookup yields CDR1 MDHEN and CDR2 SYDVKM. Trimming took 8 bases from V and 0 from J, leaving 17 bases between them. CDR3 in DNA: TGTGCCAGCCCTAATAGCTCGGGTATCTCCTACGAGCAGTACGTC. This codes for CASPNSSGISYEQYV.

The gene calls are TRBV27 and TRBJ2-1; a possible D gene is TRBD1 (5 bases). The V end lost 2 bases, the J end lost 5 bases, and 7 bases lay between the germline ends. The CDR3 loop spans 13 amino acids. Germline V gene lookup returns CDR1 MNHEY and CDR2 SMNVEV (reference sequence). The CDR3 here is CASSLPGNNEQFF. The CDR3 nucleotides read TGTGCCAGCAGTTTACCAGGGAACAATGAGCAGTTCTTC.

The sample holds a few counts of this clonotype. The chain carries TRBV7-3 and TRBJ2-1, with 11 bases lining up with TRBD2. The CDR3 sequence is 16 residues long. Germline CDR1 reads SGHTA; CDR2 reads FQGTGA. The V and J ends lost 4 bases and 8 bases, in that order; junction bases with no gene match: 10. The CDR3 loop is CASSSPPSGGRDEQFF. CDR3 DNA: TGTGCCAGCAGCTCCCCCCCTAGCGGGGGGCGCGATGAGCAGTTCTTC. Using reference TRBV7-3 and TRBJ2-1 for the parts outside the CDR3, the full variable domain is GAGVSQTPSNKVTEKGKYVELRCDPISGHTALYWYRQSLGQGPEFLIYFQGTGAADDSGLPNDRFFAVRPEGSVSTLKIQRTERGDSAVYLCASSSPPSGGRDEQFFGPGTRLTVL.

The chain employs TRBV7-9 and TRBJ1-1; D uncertain. CDR1 is SEHNR and CDR2 is FQNEAQ in the germline V gene (reference sequence). The V end was cut by 5 bases, the J end by 2 bases, with 6 bases between. The CDR3 is 12 residues long. Here the CDR3 DNA reads TGTGCCAGCAGCCGGATAAACACTGAAGCTTTCTTT. It specifies CASSRINTEAFF.

The chain links TRBV29-1 to TRBJ2-7, with unresolved D. V shed 6 bases and J shed 3 bases, with 15 bases lying between them. From germline, CDR1 is SQVTM and CDR2 ANQGSEA. The CDR3 sequence is 13 residues long. CDR3 loop: CSVEMTDNYEQYF. The CDR3 region has the DNA TGCAGCGTCGAAATGACTGATAACTACGAGCAGTACTTC.

This clonotype has a single count. The genes are TRBV3-1 and TRBJ2-3; 13 nucleotides align to TRBD2. V gave up 2 bases and J gave up 2 bases; unmatched junction bases: 10. The V gene's germline CDR1 is LGHDT and CDR2 YNNKEL (reference sequence). The CDR3 is made up of 19 amino acids. The CDR3: CASSQRPTSGGDITDTQYF. The CDR3 nucleotides are TGTGCCAGCAGCCAACGCCCAACTAGCGGGGGGGATATCACAGATACGCAGTATTTT.

J is TRBJ2-5 and V is TRBV10-3; a possible D gene is TRBD1 (6 bases). The CDR3 covers 16 residues. CDR1 is ENHRY and CDR2 is SYGVKD in the germline V gene. Trimming took 4 bases from V and 0 from J, leaving 15 bases between them. CDR3 protein: CAISGPTTGNQETQYF. The CDR3 nucleotides are TGTGCCATCAGTGGGCCGACGACAGGAAACCAAGAGACCCAGTACTTC.

This clonotype was counted only a few times. The chain is built from TRBV6-2 or TRBV6-3 and TRBJ2-7; D gene uncertain. Trimming removed 2 bases from V and 3 bases from J, with 11 bases in between. This CDR3 is 14 amino acids long. Germline-derived CDR1 and CDR2 are MNHEY and SVGEGT. CDR3: CASSYRSTVYEQYF. In DNA, the CDR3 is TGTGCCAGCAGTTACCGCAGTACCGTCTACGAGCAGTACTTC.

Only a few counts were recorded for this clonotype. The rearrangement uses TRBV6-6 and TRBJ1-2; maybe TRBD1 (5 bases). Trimming stripped 0 bases from V and 6 bases from J, with 11 bases between. The CDR3 covers 14 residues. CDR1 is MNHNY, CDR2 SVGAGI, per germline (reference sequence). The CDR3 DNA follows: TGTGCCAGCAGTTACTCGAGTGGGGCTGATGGCTACACCTTC. Protein sequence: CASSYSSGADGYTF.

This clonotype was picked up many times. The gene calls are TRBV7-8 and TRBJ2-1; 7 nucleotides agree with TRBD1. V shed 5 bases, J shed 2 bases, and the junction held 6 bases outside the gene matches. Per the germline V gene, CDR1 is SGHVS and CDR2 is FQNEAQ. The length of the CDR3 is 15 residues. The CDR3, as DNA: TGTGCCAGCAGCCATAAGGGGGCAGCCTACAATGAGCAGTTCTTC. It codes for CASSHKGAAYNEQFF.

Regarding this clonotype: The DNA is left out, because the CDR3 cannot be placed on it with certainty; the CDR3 is given as TCRdb lists it. The chain recombines TRBV29-1 with TRBJ1-1; the tabulated D call, TRBD1, remains unverified against the DNA. Ends included, the CDR3 has 15 residues. Germline loops: CDR1 SQVTM, CDR2 ANQGSEA. This CDR3 reads CSVGTGSVVITEVFF.

There are a few counts of this clonotype. The CDR3 DNA reads TGTGCCAGCAGCTCCCCCCGGGGGCGGGGGGGTAGCACAGATACGCAGTATTTT. It translates to CASSSPRGRGGSTDTQYF. The chain uses TRBV7-2 and TRBJ2-3; 9 bases line up with TRBD2. From germline, CDR1 is SGHTA and CDR2 FQGNSA. With V trimmed by 4 bases and J by 0 bases, 11 bases remained unmatched. CDR3 length: 18 residues.

This clonotype turned up a few times. The chain is built from TRBV20-1 and TRBJ1-1; D is uncertain. This CDR3 has 13 amino acids. V was cut by 3 bases and J by 1 base, with 9 bases left in between. The germline V gene has CDR1 DFQATT and CDR2 SNEGSKA (reference sequence). The CDR3 DNA follows: TGCAGTGCTAGGCCTGCCAGGAACACTGAAGCTTTCTTT. It translates to CSARPARNTEAFF.

The genes are TRBV3-1 and TRBJ2-5; D is unresolved. V was clipped by 2 bases and J by 1 base, with 11 bases between them. From germline, CDR1 is LGHDT and CDR2 YNNKEL (reference sequence). The CDR3 is 15 residues long. Here the CDR3 reads CASSQRANPQETQYF. As DNA, the CDR3 is TGTGCCAGCAGCCAACGGGCGAACCCCCAAGAGACCCAGTACTTC.

This clonotype was detected a few times. This chain joins TRBV10-3 and TRBJ2-7, with no clear D. Germline V lookup: CDR1 ENHRY, CDR2 SYGVKD. This CDR3 has 11 amino acids. Deletions cut 4 bases from V and 4 bases from J, with 5 bases between. The CDR3 loop reads CAISAGYEQYF. The CDR3 DNA is TGTGCCATCAGTGCCGGTTACGAGCAGTACTTC.

This clonotype showed up just a few times. The V and J genes are TRBV12-3 or TRBV12-4 and TRBJ2-7; the D gene is possibly TRBD1 (5 bases). The CDR3 is 13 amino acids. Trimming removed 7 bases from V and 7 bases from J, with 17 bases in between. CDR3 sequence: CASTKQGFREQYF. Here the CDR3 DNA reads TGTGCCAGCACCAAGCAGGGATTTCGGGAGCAGTACTTC.

This clonotype turned up a few times. The chain combines TRBV11-2 with TRBJ2-3; 8 positions match TRBD2. J gave up 1 base and V 5 bases, and 5 bases lay outside the gene matches. The CDR3 length is 15 residues. Germline V CDR1 and CDR2: SGHAT, FQNNGV. The CDR3 DNA reads as TGTGCCAGCAGCCGGGGGCGGGAGGGCACAGATACGCAGTATTTT. It specifies CASSRGREGTDTQYF.

The rearrangement links TRBV18 to TRBJ2-7, with 8 bases matching TRBD1. The ends lost 2 bases at V and 3 bases at J; junction bases unmatched: 18. Germline V CDR1 and CDR2: KGHSH, LQKENI. The CDR3 consists of 19 residues. The CDR3 DNA reads as TGTGCCAGCTCACCAATGTCTGTCTCAGGGGGCCTAACGAACTACGAGCAGTACTTC. This translates into CASSPMSVSGGLTNYEQYF. Combining the CDR3 with reference TRBV18 and TRBJ2-7 gives the whole variable domain NAGVMQNPRHLVRRRGQEARLRCSPMKGHSHVYWYRQLPEEGLKFMVYLQKENIIDESGMPKERFSAEFPKEGPSILRIQQVVRGDSAAYFCASSPMSVSGGLTNYEQYFGPGTRLTVT.

This clonotype has ten or more counts. The chain is built from TRBV27 and TRBJ1-4; D gene unclear. The V gene's germline CDR1 is MNHEY and CDR2 SMNVEV (reference sequence). This CDR3 has 13 residues. V lost 6 bases, J lost 7 bases, and 12 bases lay in between. CDR3 loop: CASSLATGEKLFF. For the CDR3, the DNA is TGTGCCAGCAGCCTGGCGACCGGTGAAAAACTGTTTTTT.

This chain uses TRBV4-1 with TRBJ2-3; the D is unclear. Per germline, CDR1 MGHRA and CDR2 YSYEKL. V was pared by 1 base and J by 0 bases, with 8 bases between. The CDR3 totals 15 residues. CDR3 sequence reads: CASSQVDGSTDTQYF. CDR3 sequence (DNA): TGCGCCAGCAGCCAAGTTGACGGAAGCACAGATACGCAGTATTTT.

This clonotype has at least ten counts. This chain connects TRBV10-3 to TRBJ1-1, with 9 bases aligning to TRBD1. This CDR3 is built from 15 residues. CDR1 and CDR2 from the germline V gene are ENHRY and SYGVKD. Unmatched junction bases numbered 14, after V lost 5 bases and J lost 10 bases. In DNA, the CDR3 is TGTGCCATCAGTCATGAGCTGGGGACAGGGTTTACAGCTTTCTTT. It is translated as CAISHELGTGFTAFF.

This clonotype was seen only a few times. The V and J genes are TRBV15 and TRBJ2-2; 7 bases are a match to TRBD1. Germline loops: CDR1 LNHNV, CDR2 YYDKDF (reference sequence). The CDR3 extends over 15 amino acids. After removal of 4 bases from V and 2 bases from J, the junction contained 4 bases not matched to a gene. The CDR3, as DNA: TGTGCCACCAGCACAACAGGGGCTAACACCGGGGAGCTGTTTTTT. Residues: CATSTTGANTGELFF.

Only one count was recorded for this clonotype. V is TRBV9 and J is TRBJ2-5; D possibly matches TRBD1 or TRBD2 (5 bases each). V lost 0 bases and J 0 bases, leaving 18 bases between the germline ends. This CDR3 contains 18 residues. The germline V gene encodes CDR1 SGDLS and CDR2 YYNGEE. The chain's CDR3 is CASSVEGAGDGYQETQYF. CDR3 nucleotides: TGTGCCAGCAGCGTAGAGGGTGCCGGGGACGGCTACCAAGAGACCCAGTACTTC.

Many counts were recorded for this clonotype. This chain uses TRBV7-9 with TRBJ2-3; D is possibly TRBD2 (5 bases). The CDR3 has 15 residues. The germline gives CDR1 SEHNR, CDR2 FQNEAQ (reference sequence). Trimming took off 8 bases at V and 2 bases at J, with 17 bases between the two ends. The CDR3 region has the DNA TGTGCCAGCCATACCTCCACCGGGGACACAGATACGCAGTATTTT. Its protein product is CASHTSTGDTDTQYF.